These 5 T cell receptor beta chains were all obtained from the same sample, sequenced in a study of cytomegalovirus exposure and HLA in healthy donors. Using immunoSEQ multiplex PCR, the repertoire was profiled, and TCRdb retains in-frame clones only, with some absent. Of 180,000 or so clones detected, about 89% appear once; the ten largest clones hold around 7.2%. Specimen: PBMCs. The receptor set was obtained from a man younger than 40 in good health and CMV-seropositive.

V and J are TRBV28 and TRBJ1-6; tentatively, D is TRBD1 (6 bases). The CDR3 totals 13 residues. CDR1 and CDR2 from the germline V gene are MDHEN and SYDVKM. V lost 8 bases and J lost 9, with 14 bases in between. Here the CDR3 DNA reads TGTGCCAGCCGGGGGTCAGGGGCTTCACCCCTCCACTTT. Translating gives CASRGSGASPLHF. Variable domain in full (rest from reference TRBV28 and TRBJ1-6): DVKVTQSSRYLVKRTGEKVFLECVQDMDHENMFWYRQDPGLGLRLIYFSYDVKMKEKGDIPEGYSVSREKKERFSLILESASTNQTSMYLCASRGSGASPLHFGNGTRLTVT.

V and J are TRBV25-1 and TRBJ1-5; TRBD1 aligns across 10 bases. The CDR3 contains 13 residues. With V trimmed by 6 bases and J by 5 bases, 1 base remained unmatched. CDR1 and CDR2 from the germline V gene are MGHDK and SYGVNS. The CDR3 bases are TGTGCCAGCAGAGGACAGGGGGATCAGCCCCAGCATTTT. Translating gives CASRGQGDQPQHF.

The chain recombines TRBV9 with TRBJ2-1; 10 bases agree with TRBD2. This CDR3 comprises 18 residues. J was trimmed by 6 bases and V by 2 bases; bases with no gene match: 14. Germline-derived CDR1 and CDR2 are SGDLS and YYNGEE. In DNA, the CDR3 is TGTGCCAGCAGCGTCCAGCCCCGGGGGCCTAGCGGGAGCAATGAGCAGTTCTTC. This sequence encodes CASSVQPRGPSGSNEQFF.

The rearrangement uses TRBV6-5 and TRBJ2-7; TRBD2 agrees at 7 bases. CDR3 size: 14 residues. CDR1 MNHEY and CDR2 SVGAGI come from the germline V gene. V shed 4 bases and J 1 base; nucleotides not matched to a gene: 4. The CDR3 is CASSWGLLSYEQYF. CDR3 nucleotides: TGTGCCAGCAGTTGGGGACTATTATCCTACGAGCAGTACTTC.

The rearrangement links TRBV5-5 to TRBJ2-7; 12 bases are shared with TRBD2. There are 16 residues in the CDR3. Germline assignment: CDR1 SGHKS and CDR2 YYEKEE (reference sequence). V trimming: 2 bases; J trimming: 4 bases; junction bases outside the gene matches: 7. CDR3 in amino acids: CASSLDQTSGRYEQYF. In DNA, the CDR3 is TGTGCCAGCAGCTTAGACCAGACTAGCGGGAGATACGAGCAGTACTTC.